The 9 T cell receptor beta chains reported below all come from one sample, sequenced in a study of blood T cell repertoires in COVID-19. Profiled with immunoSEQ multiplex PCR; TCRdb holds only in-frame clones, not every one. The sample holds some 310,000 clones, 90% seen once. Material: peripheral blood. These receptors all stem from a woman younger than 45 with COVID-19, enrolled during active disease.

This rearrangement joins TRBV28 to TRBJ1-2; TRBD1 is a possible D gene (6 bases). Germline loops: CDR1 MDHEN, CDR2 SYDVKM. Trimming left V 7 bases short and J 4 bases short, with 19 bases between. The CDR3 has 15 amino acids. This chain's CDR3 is CASKRQAGGGYGYTF. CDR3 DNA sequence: TGTGCCAGCAAAAGACAGGCCGGCGGCGGCTATGGCTACACCTTC.

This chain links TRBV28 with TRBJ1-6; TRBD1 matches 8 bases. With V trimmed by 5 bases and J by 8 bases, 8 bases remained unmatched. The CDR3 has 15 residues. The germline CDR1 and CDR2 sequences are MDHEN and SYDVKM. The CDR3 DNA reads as TGTGCCAGCAGTCGAAACCAGGGGGCCGATTCACCCCTCCACTTT. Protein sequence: CASSRNQGADSPLHF.

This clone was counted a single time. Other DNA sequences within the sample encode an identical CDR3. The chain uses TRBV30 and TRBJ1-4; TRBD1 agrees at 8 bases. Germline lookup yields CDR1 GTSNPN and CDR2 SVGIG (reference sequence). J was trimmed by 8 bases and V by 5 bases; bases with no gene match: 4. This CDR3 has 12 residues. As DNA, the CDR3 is TGTGCCTGGTCGACAGGGGACGAAAAACTGTTTTTT. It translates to CAWSTGDEKLFF.

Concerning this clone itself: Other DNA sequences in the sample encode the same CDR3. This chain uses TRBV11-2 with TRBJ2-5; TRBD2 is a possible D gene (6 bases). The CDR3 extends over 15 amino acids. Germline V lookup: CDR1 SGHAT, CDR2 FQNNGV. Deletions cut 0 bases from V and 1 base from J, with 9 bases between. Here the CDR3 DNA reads TGTGCCAGCAGCTTAGATGCGGGACCCCAAGAGACCCAGTACTTC. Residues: CASSLDAGPQETQYF.

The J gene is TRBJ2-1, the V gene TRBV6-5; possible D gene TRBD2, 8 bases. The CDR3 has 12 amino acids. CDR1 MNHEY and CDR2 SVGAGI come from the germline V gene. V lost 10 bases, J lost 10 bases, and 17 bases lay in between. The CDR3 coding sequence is TGTGCCACCCTCGGGGGGGGACAGGAGCAGTTCTTC. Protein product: CATLGGGQEQFF.

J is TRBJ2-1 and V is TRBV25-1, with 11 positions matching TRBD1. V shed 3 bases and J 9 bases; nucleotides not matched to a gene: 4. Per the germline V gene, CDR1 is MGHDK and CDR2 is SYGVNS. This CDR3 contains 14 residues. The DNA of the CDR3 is TGTGCCAGCAGTGAGGACAGGGGGCTTCGTGAGCAGTTCTTC. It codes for CASSEDRGLREQFF.

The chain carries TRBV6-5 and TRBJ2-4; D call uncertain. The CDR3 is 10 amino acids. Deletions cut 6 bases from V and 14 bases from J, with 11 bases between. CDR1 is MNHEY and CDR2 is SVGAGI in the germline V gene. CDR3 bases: TGTGCCAGCAGCGATTACGAGGAGTACTTC. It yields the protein CASSDYEEYF.

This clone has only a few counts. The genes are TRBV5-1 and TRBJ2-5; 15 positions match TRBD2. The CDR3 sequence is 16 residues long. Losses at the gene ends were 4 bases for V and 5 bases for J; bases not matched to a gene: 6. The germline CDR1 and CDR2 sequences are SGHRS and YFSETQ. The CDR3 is CASSERTSGRGETQYF. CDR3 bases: TGCGCCAGCAGCGAGAGGACTAGCGGGAGGGGGGAGACCCAGTACTTC.

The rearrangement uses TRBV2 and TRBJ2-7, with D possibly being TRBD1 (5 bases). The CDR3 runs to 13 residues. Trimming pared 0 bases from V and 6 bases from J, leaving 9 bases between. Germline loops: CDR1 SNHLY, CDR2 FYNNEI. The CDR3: CASSEALTVEQYF. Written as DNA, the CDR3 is TGTGCCAGCAGTGAAGCCTTGACAGTCGAGCAGTACTTC.